These T cell receptor beta chains were read from a single sample in a study of T cells in Graves' hyperthyroidism and ophthalmopathy. One entry per CDR3 protein results from TCRdb running MiXCR on the multiplex PCR reads. The data show 600,000 to 800,000 distinct CDR3 sequences, roughly 32% seen once. Input material: blood. These receptors were obtained from a woman aged 40 to 50 with Graves' hyperthyroidism. The CDR3 runs from the conserved cysteine through the conserved F or W. D genes are given only for firm matches. Where a row states a size, it is once, few, many or the class of an expanded clone; other rows omit it.

CDR3	DNA	V	J	size	D
CASSSSRSSLGYTF	TGTGCCAGCAGCTCCTCCAGGTCCTCCCTTGGCTACACCTTC	TRBV7-8	TRBJ1-2	NA	NA
CASSPQVGGSGYTF	TGTGCCAGCAGCCCACAGGTCGGGGGGAGTGGCTACACCTTC	TRBV6-2/TRBV6-3	TRBJ1-2	NA	NA
CASSLGLAGVRAWPGEQYF	TGTGCCAGCAGCCTGGGACTAGCGGGAGTAAGGGCTTGGCCTGGGGAGCAGTACTTC	TRBV7-2	TRBJ2-7	NA	TRBD2
CASSYRYSNQPQHF	TGTGCCAGCAGTTATAGGTATAGCAATCAGCCCCAGCATTTT	TRBV6-2/TRBV6-3	TRBJ1-5	NA	NA
CASSPTKTGNTEAFF	TGTGCCAGTAGCCCAACCAAGACAGGGAACACTGAAGCTTTCTTT	TRBV19	TRBJ1-1	NA	NA
CSARGQTGYEQYF	TGCAGTGCTAGAGGACAGACGGGCTACGAGCAGTACTTC	TRBV20-1	TRBJ2-7	many	NA
CASPNLDRSNEAFF	TGTGCCAGCCCTAATCTGGACAGGTCAAATGAAGCTTTCTTT	TRBV6-5	TRBJ1-1	few	TRBD1
CASSLVSTTNEKLFF	TGTGCCAGCAGCTTAGTGTCCACAACTAATGAAAAACTGTTTTTT	TRBV7-9	TRBJ1-4	many	NA
CASSPYRDAEAFF	TGTGCCAGCAGCCCATACAGAGACGCTGAAGCTTTCTTT	TRBV7-2	TRBJ1-1	NA	NA
CASIDSYGYTF	TGTGCCAGCATCGACAGTTATGGCTACACCTTC	TRBV12-3/TRBV12-4	TRBJ1-2	many	NA
CASTPRATEAFF	TGCGCCAGCACCCCCAGGGCCACTGAAGCTTTCTTT	TRBV10-2	TRBJ1-1	NA	NA
CASSLGGRITEAFF	TGTGCCAGCAGCTTAGGAGGACGGATCACTGAAGCTTTCTTT	TRBV7-2	TRBJ1-1	NA	NA
CASSHPVVQETQYF	TGCGCCAGCAGTCATCCAGTTGTCCAAGAGACCCAGTACTTC	TRBV4-1	TRBJ2-5	NA	NA
CSVNSGVGEKLFF	TGCAGCGTTAACTCAGGGGTGGGTGAAAAACTGTTTTTT	TRBV29-1	TRBJ1-4	NA	NA
CASTPGLARGTQYF	TGTGCCAGCACCCCGGGACTAGCACGCGGTACGCAGTATTTT	TRBV9	TRBJ2-3	NA	TRBD2
CSVVLGQAEQYF	TGCAGCGTTGTCCTGGGACAGGCCGAGCAGTACTTC	TRBV29-1	TRBJ2-7	NA	TRBD1
CASGRDRDTQYF	TGTGCCAGCGGCCGGGACAGAGATACGCAGTATTTT	TRBV7-9	TRBJ2-3	NA	TRBD1
CASSYRGSGYNSPLHF	TGTGCCAGCAGTTACAGGGGGTCAGGTTATAATTCACCCCTCCACTTT	TRBV12-3/TRBV12-4	TRBJ1-6	few	TRBD1
CASSWGGEYYEQYF	TGTGCCAGCAGTTGGGGGGGTGAATACTACGAGCAGTACTTC	TRBV6-6	TRBJ2-7	few	TRBD2
CASSRLAGGPGELFF	TGTGCCAGCAGCAGATTAGCGGGGGGGCCCGGGGAGCTGTTTTTT	TRBV7-3	TRBJ2-2	NA	TRBD2
CASSYSIGQGMNTEAFF	TGTGCCAGCAGTTACTCGATTGGTCAGGGAATGAACACTGAAGCTTTCTTT	TRBV6-5	TRBJ1-1	once	NA
CASTPTGGNQPQHF	TGTGCCAGCACCCCCACAGGTGGCAATCAGCCCCAGCATTTT	TRBV7-8	TRBJ1-5	many	NA
CASSAVTRLAGYEQYF	TGTGCCAGCAGCGCAGTTACCCGGCTAGCCGGCTACGAGCAGTACTTC	TRBV7-9	TRBJ2-7	many	NA
CASSQVRINTEAFF	TGCGCCAGCAGCCAAGTAAGGATCAACACTGAAGCTTTCTTT	TRBV4-1	TRBJ1-1	many	NA
CSARTDRVYEQYF	TGCAGTGCTAGAACGGACAGGGTATACGAGCAGTACTTC	TRBV20-1	TRBJ2-7	many	TRBD1
CASTGVDTGELFF	TGTGCTAGCACAGGGGTTGACACCGGGGAGCTGTTTTTT	TRBV7-7	TRBJ2-2	NA	TRBD1
CASSESGGAENEQFF	TGTGCCAGCAGTGAGTCCGGGGGGGCCGAAAATGAGCAGTTCTTC	TRBV6-4	TRBJ2-1	NA	TRBD2
CSARPDSGNYEQYF	TGCAGTGCTAGACCGGACTCTGGGAACTACGAGCAGTACTTC	TRBV20-1	TRBJ2-7	many	NA
CATTKGLPGSPLHF	TGTGCCACCACTAAAGGGCTCCCGGGGTCACCCCTCCACTTT	TRBV2	TRBJ1-6	once	NA
CASSPFGWADGLANEKLFF	TGTGCCAGCAGCCCCTTTGGTTGGGCGGATGGTTTGGCAAATGAAAAACTGTTTTTT	TRBV4-2	TRBJ1-4	once	NA
CASSLSGIANYGYTF	TGTGCCAGCAGTCTTTCGGGGATAGCTAACTATGGCTACACCTTC	TRBV6-5	TRBJ1-2	NA	NA
CASSEGQGAPTNEKLFF	TGTGCCAGCAGTGAAGGACAGGGGGCGCCCACTAATGAAAAACTGTTTTTT	TRBV19	TRBJ1-4	few	TRBD1
CATSREVTGRGYTF	TGTGCCACCAGCAGAGAGGTTACAGGGAGAGGCTACACCTTC	TRBV15	TRBJ1-2	NA	NA
CAISESLGTEAFF	TGTGCCATCAGTGAGTCACTAGGGACTGAAGCTTTCTTT	TRBV10-3	TRBJ1-1	NA	NA
CASSSSRTSGGLPYEQYF	TGTGCCAGCAGCTCCAGCCGGACTAGCGGGGGGTTACCCTACGAGCAGTACTTC	TRBV11-1	TRBJ2-7	NA	TRBD2
CASSLGPRGQYF	TGTGCCAGCAGCTTGGGACCCCGAGGGCAGTACTTC	TRBV7-9	TRBJ2-7	many	NA
CASSYPPYEQYF	TGTGCCAGCAGTTACCCACCCTACGAGCAGTACTTC	TRBV10-3	TRBJ2-7	NA	NA
CASSFWEVSEQYF	TGTGCCAGCAGTTTCTGGGAGGTCTCCGAGCAGTACTTC	TRBV9	TRBJ2-7	NA	NA
CASSLALAGDAYNEQYF	TGTGCCAGCAGCTTAGCCTTAGCGGGAGACGCGTACAATGAGCAGTACTTC	TRBV7-6	TRBJ2-7	once	TRBD2
CASSLHRVSYEQYF	TGTGCCAGCAGTTTGCATCGGGTCTCCTACGAGCAGTACTTC	TRBV6-5	TRBJ2-7	NA	NA
CASSQGFNEKLFF	TGTGCCAGCAGCCAGGGGTTTAATGAAAAACTGTTTTTT	TRBV6-5	TRBJ1-4	NA	NA
CSAREPGQGGEKLFF	TGCAGTGCTAGAGAGCCGGGACAGGGGGGCGAAAAACTGTTTTTT	TRBV20-1	TRBJ1-4	few	TRBD1